In its sample, the clone carrying this T cell receptor beta chain was seen a few times. Antigen: not known. This entry belongs to a study of post-analysis software for immune sequencing data. cDNA libraries of TCR beta carried unique molecular identifiers. It was from roughly 1 to 10 million T cells that approximately 500,000 cDNA molecules came. In TCRdb, the PCR reads were re-called with MiXCR into one record per CDR3 protein. Altogether about 770,000 distinct CDR3 sequences are present, around 45% being singletons, with the ten largest covering just under 5%. Whole-study findings and limits: Among multiple sclerosis patients, normalized Chao1 diversity was significantly below that of controls. A handful of TRBV segments, including TRBV5-6, TRBV5-1 and TRBV20-1, were more frequent in patients than controls.

V dropped 4 bases and J dropped 13 bases, with 15 bases sitting between them. The germline gives CDR1 SGHRS, CDR2 YFSETQ. The CDR3 has 12 amino acids. Sequenced sample: blood. The sequence was collected from a girl aged 10-17 years with multiple sclerosis. The V gene is TRBV5-1, the J gene TRBJ2-4, with D possibly TRBD2 on 5 matching bases. CDR3 in DNA: TGCGCCAGCAGCGGAGGACGTATAGAGCAGTACTTC. The encoded protein is CASSGGRIEQYF.